The clone carrying this TCR beta chain came up once. The data were taken from a study of PD-L1 blockade in urothelial cancer. The V and J ends lost 0 bases and 6 bases, in that order; junction bases with no gene match: 8. Per the germline V gene, CDR1 is SNHLY and CDR2 is FYNNEI. The CDR3 spans 16 residues. Using immunoSEQ multiplex PCR, the repertoire was profiled, and TCRdb retains in-frame clones only, with some absent. The repertoire has approximately 120,000 clones, roughly 86% of them found once; the top ten carry 2.4%. The time point denotes: peripheral blood 6 weeks after treatment start. The rearrangement uses TRBV2 and TRBJ2-1, with 7 bases identical to TRBD2. The TCR was taken from a man aged 45-65 years with urothelial cancer. Source: PBMCs, taken around atezolizumab (anti-PD-L1) treatment. CDR3 region: CASSEAGGKRLNEQFF. For the CDR3, the DNA is TGTGCCAGCAGTGAAGCGGGGGGGAAGCGGCTCAATGAGCAGTTCTTC.